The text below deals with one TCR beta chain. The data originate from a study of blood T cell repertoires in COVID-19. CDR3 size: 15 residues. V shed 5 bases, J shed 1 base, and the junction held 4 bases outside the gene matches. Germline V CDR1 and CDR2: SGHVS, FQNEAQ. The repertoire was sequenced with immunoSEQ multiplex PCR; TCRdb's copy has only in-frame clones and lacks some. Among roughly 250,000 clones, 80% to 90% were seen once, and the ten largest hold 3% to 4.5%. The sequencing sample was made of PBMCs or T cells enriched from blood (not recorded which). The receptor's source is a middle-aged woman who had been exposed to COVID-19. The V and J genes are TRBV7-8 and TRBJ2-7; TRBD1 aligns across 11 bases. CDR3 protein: CASSQDRGPSYEQYF. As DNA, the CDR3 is TGTGCCAGCAGCCAGGACAGGGGGCCATCCTACGAGCAGTACTTC.